The 14 T cell receptor beta chains below all came from one sample that was sequenced in a study of regulatory T cells in long-lasting Graves disease (dated by TCRdb to the early 2020s). The library was made by multiplex PCR. The listed sequencing device is Illumina HiSeq 4000. TCR beta libraries were built with iRepertoire HTBI primers and Arm-PCR amplification of CDR3 regions. Through fastp at Q25 and MiXCR, TCRdb rebuilt clones from the public reads, retaining in-frame beta chains. One record per CDR3 amino acid sequence lists the most common genes and DNA. This sample gives over 250,000 distinct CDR3 sequences in total; around 21% of them show up just once. In total, the top ten clones hold around three fifths of the sample. The time point label, as the study defines it: persistent/refractory GD, antithyroid drugs over 5 years with positive TRAb. For both TCR sequencing and RNA sequencing, RNA was extracted from PBMCs using TRIzol.

The input for sequencing was peripheral blood mononuclear cells (PBMCs), taken when the disease was refractory, from a patient treated with antithyroid drugs. Source of these receptors: a female donor with Graves disease.

This clonotype has ten or more counts. V and J are TRBV6-5 and TRBJ2-7; D could derive from TRBD1 or TRBD2 (5 bases each). The CDR3 loop spans 15 amino acids. Germline loops: CDR1 MNHEY, CDR2 SVGAGI. Trimming cost V 2 bases and J 3 bases, with 14 bases left between them. DNA of the CDR3: TGTGCCAGCAGTTACGAGGGGTCCCAAGGCTACGAGCAGTACTTC. This codes for CASSYEGSQGYEQYF.

This clonotype was seen more than once but under ten times. V is TRBV11-2 and J is TRBJ1-1; D remains unclear. Germline V lookup: CDR1 SGHAT, CDR2 FQNNGV. V was cut by 4 bases and J by 7 bases, with 13 bases left in between. CDR3 length: 13 residues. DNA for the CDR3: TGTGCCAGCAGCTCCGGTCTTAGTGGTGAAGCTTTCTTT. Amino acid sequence: CASSSGLSGEAFF.

Regarding this clonotype: A read error may explain this, as a much larger clone is one base away. This chain connects TRBV11-2 to TRBJ1-1, with 8 bases fitting TRBD1. The germline CDR1 and CDR2 sequences are SGHAT and FQNNGV. This CDR3 region has 15 residues. The junction had 15 bases not matched to a gene; V was cut back by 8 bases and J by 7 bases. The CDR3 here is CASGYTGQGFHEAFF. Written as DNA, the CDR3 is TGTGCCAGCGGCTACACCGGACAGGGCTTCCATGAAGCTTTCTTT.

This clonotype was detected ten times or more. At one of its ends the junction is not consistent with the germline gene, which may arise from a read error. The chain recombines TRBV10-3 with TRBJ2-7, with 8 bases matching TRBD2. CDR1 and CDR2 (germline): ENHRY, SYGVKD. This CDR3 has 14 residues. CDR3 bases: TGTGCCATCAGTGAGACTAGCGGAACATACGACCAGTACTTC. Amino acids: CAISETSGTYDQYF.

This clonotype has only a few counts. The chain links TRBV19 to TRBJ2-7; weak D call: TRBD2 (6 bases). Trimming took 8 bases from V and 7 from J, leaving 36 bases between them. Germline loops: CDR1 LNHDA, CDR2 SQIVND (reference sequence). This CDR3 contains 19 residues. The DNA of the CDR3 is TGTGCCAGTTCTCCTGGTGTGGGAGGCGGAGTGGCCGTATGGGCGGAGCAGTACTTC. Translating gives CASSPGVGGGVAVWAEQYF.

This clonotype occurred many times. The J gene is TRBJ2-7, the V gene TRBV7-8; TRBD1 might be the D (7 bases). The CDR3 totals 14 residues. CDR1 and CDR2 (germline): SGHVS, FQNEAQ. V gave up 5 bases and J gave up 3 bases, with 14 bases separating them. The CDR3 is CASSAGQSYYEQYF. In DNA, the CDR3 is TGTGCCAGCAGCGCGGGACAGAGCTACTACGAGCAGTACTTC. The full variable domain, with the rest looked up from reference TRBV7-8 and TRBJ2-7, is GAGVSQSPRYKVAKRGQDVALRCDPISGHVSLFWYQQALGQGPEFLTYFQNEAQLDKSGLPSDRFFAERPEGSVSTLKIQRTQQEDSAVYLCASSAGQSYYEQYFGPGTRLTVT.

Only a few counts were recorded for this clonotype. The V gene is TRBV20-1, the J gene TRBJ2-7; 11 bases map to TRBD2. The CDR3 is 15 residues long. From germline, CDR1 is DFQATT and CDR2 SNEGSKA (reference sequence). J lost 2 bases, V lost 7 bases, and 10 bases had no gene match. The CDR3 region is CSVKVIAGGTYEQYF. CDR3 coding DNA: TGCAGTGTCAAAGTGATAGCGGGAGGGACCTACGAGCAGTACTTC.

This chain's CDR3 is CAWSVGTSGLNIQYF. As DNA, the CDR3 is TGTGCCTGGAGTGTAGGGACTAGCGGGTTAAACATTCAGTACTTC. V usage is TRBV30 and J usage is TRBJ2-4; the match to TRBD2 covers 12 bases. Germline CDR1 and CDR2: GTSNPN and SVGIG (reference sequence). V shed 0 bases, J shed 6 bases, and the junction held 3 bases outside the gene matches. The CDR3 runs to 15 residues.

This clonotype was detected many times. This chain uses TRBV11-2 with TRBJ2-7; D unresolved. Deletions cut 2 bases from V and 3 bases from J, with 8 bases between. Germline CDR1 reads SGHAT; CDR2 reads FQNNGV. The CDR3 has 13 amino acids. CDR3 nucleotide sequence: TGTGCCAGCAGCTTAAGGCACCTCTACGAGCAGTACTTC. Encoded protein: CASSLRHLYEQYF.

The chain joins TRBV5-5 to TRBJ2-7; 8 nucleotides align to TRBD2. CDR3 length: 13 residues. J was trimmed by 0 bases and V by 6 bases; bases with no gene match: 2. CDR1 SGHKS and CDR2 YYEKEE come from the germline V gene (reference sequence). CDR3 residues: CASTGGSSYEQYF. The DNA of the CDR3 is TGTGCCAGCACGGGGGGGAGCTCCTACGAGCAGTACTTC.

The J gene is TRBJ1-1, the V gene TRBV18; 7 bases align to TRBD1. Per the germline V gene, CDR1 is KGHSH and CDR2 is LQKENI. The CDR3 loop spans 15 amino acids. With 0 bases clipped from V and 1 base from J, the junction kept 2 bases outside the gene matches. CDR3 sequence (DNA): TGTGCCAGCTCACCACCAGGGACAGAGAACACTGAAGCTTTCTTT. Translation gives CASSPPGTENTEAFF.

This clonotype was seen many times. The V and J genes are TRBV6-1 and TRBJ2-7, with D tentatively TRBD2 (5 bases). The V gene lost 10 bases and the J gene lost 3 bases, with 13 bases spanning the gap. Germline V gives CDR1 MNHNS, CDR2 SASEGT. This CDR3 has 12 amino acids. The CDR3: CATGRTDYEQYF. The CDR3 nucleotides read TGTGCCACTGGACGGACTGACTACGAGCAGTACTTC.

This clonotype was recorded many times. The V gene is TRBV11-2, the J gene TRBJ1-1; D is perhaps TRBD1 (5 bases). CDR1 is SGHAT, CDR2 FQNNGV, per germline. V was pared by 7 bases and J by 3 bases, with 12 bases between. The length of the CDR3 is 13 residues. The DNA of the CDR3 is TGTGCCAGCAAACTGACAGATTACACTGAAGCTTTCTTT. Its translation: CASKLTDYTEAFF. The full variable domain, in which reference TRBV11-2 and TRBJ1-1 provide the parts outside the CDR3, is EAGVAQSPRYKIIEKRQSVAFWCNPISGHATLYWYQQILGQGPKLLIQFQNNGVVDDSQLPKDRFSAERLKGVDSTLKIQPAKLEDSAVYLCASKLTDYTEAFFGQGTRLTVV.

This clonotype was observed a handful of times. An end of the junction differs from the germline gene, which may be a read error. The gene calls are TRBV15 and TRBJ2-2; 9 positions agree with TRBD1. CDR3 length: 18 amino acids. Germline CDR1 LNHNV, CDR2 YYDKDF (reference sequence). CDR3 residues: CASSRPGQGTVATGELFF. The CDR3 DNA reads TGTGCCTCCAGCAGACCGGGACAGGGAACGGTGGCCACCGGGGAGCTGTTTTTT.